A single TCR beta chain is shown here with its context. As yet, its antigen is unknown. Sequencing was performed with immunoSEQ multiplex PCR; in TCRdb, only in-frame clones are kept and a portion is missing. The sample shows fewer than 400,000 clones, 67% of them seen only once. These data are taken from a study of cytotoxic CD8 clonotypes in ibrutinib-treated CLL. Study context: Patient counts were over 9 relapsed/refractory, some 16 treatment-naive and some 17 IGHV unmutated. Among the samples, the mean was roughly 240,000 productive templates and about 90,000 productive rearrangements. Findings and caveats of the study: Clonotypes that were public were uncommon, and they contracted or stayed stable on treatment.

Germline V CDR1 and CDR2: SQVTM, ANQGSEA. CDR3 length: 13 residues. V gave up 4 bases and J gave up 4 bases, with 11 bases separating them. PBMCs were cryopreserved, and roughly 1.9 micrograms of genomic DNA from them went into TCR beta libraries. J is TRBJ1-5 and V is TRBV29-1; D is undetermined. The sample consisted of PBMCs, taken after 36 months of ibrutinib treatment. This clonotype was sampled from a human donor with chronic lymphocytic leukemia. Here the CDR3 reads CSVAGGWNQPQHF. The DNA of the CDR3 is TGCAGCGTTGCGGGCGGTTGGAATCAGCCCCAGCATTTT. Combining the CDR3 with reference TRBV29-1 and TRBJ1-5 gives the whole variable domain SAVISQKPSRDICQRGTSLTIQCQVDSQVTMMFWYRQQPGQSLTLIATANQGSEATYESGFVIDKFPISRPNLTFSTLTVSNMSPEDSSIYLCSVAGGWNQPQHFGDGTRLSIL.